This TCR beta chain was profiled in a study of blood T cell repertoires in COVID-19. TCRdb's copy holds only in-frame clones and misses some; the assay was immunoSEQ multiplex PCR. Here the sample spans 250,000 to 350,000 clones, around 85% being singletons. CDR3 length equals 15 residues. The V gene lost 6 bases and the J gene lost 6 bases, with 18 bases spanning the gap. Germline V gene data show CDR1 as KGHSH and CDR2 as LQKENI. Sample: peripheral blood. This receptor was taken from a human donor with COVID-19, enrolled during active disease. The donor label of this sample is uncertain. V gene TRBV18 combines with J gene TRBJ1-5; possibly TRBD1 for D (5 bases). The CDR3 is CASSPTQGPGQPQHF. In DNA, the CDR3 is TGTGCCAGCTCCCCCACTCAGGGCCCGGGTCAGCCCCAGCATTTT.